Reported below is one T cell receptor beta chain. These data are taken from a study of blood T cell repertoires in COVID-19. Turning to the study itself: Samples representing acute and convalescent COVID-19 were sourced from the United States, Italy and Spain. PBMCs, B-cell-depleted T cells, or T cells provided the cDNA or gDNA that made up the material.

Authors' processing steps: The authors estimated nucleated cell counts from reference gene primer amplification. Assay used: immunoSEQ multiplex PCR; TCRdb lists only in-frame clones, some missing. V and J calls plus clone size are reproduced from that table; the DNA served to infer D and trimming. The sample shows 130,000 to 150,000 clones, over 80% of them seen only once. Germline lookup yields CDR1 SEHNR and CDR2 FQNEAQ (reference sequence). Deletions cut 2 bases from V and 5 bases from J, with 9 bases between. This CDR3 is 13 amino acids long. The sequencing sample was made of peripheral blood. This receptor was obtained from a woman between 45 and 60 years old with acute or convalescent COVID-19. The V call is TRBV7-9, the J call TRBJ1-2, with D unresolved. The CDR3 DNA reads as TGTGCCAGCAGCTTACCAGGAAGTTATGGCTACACCTTC. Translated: CASSLPGSYGYTF.